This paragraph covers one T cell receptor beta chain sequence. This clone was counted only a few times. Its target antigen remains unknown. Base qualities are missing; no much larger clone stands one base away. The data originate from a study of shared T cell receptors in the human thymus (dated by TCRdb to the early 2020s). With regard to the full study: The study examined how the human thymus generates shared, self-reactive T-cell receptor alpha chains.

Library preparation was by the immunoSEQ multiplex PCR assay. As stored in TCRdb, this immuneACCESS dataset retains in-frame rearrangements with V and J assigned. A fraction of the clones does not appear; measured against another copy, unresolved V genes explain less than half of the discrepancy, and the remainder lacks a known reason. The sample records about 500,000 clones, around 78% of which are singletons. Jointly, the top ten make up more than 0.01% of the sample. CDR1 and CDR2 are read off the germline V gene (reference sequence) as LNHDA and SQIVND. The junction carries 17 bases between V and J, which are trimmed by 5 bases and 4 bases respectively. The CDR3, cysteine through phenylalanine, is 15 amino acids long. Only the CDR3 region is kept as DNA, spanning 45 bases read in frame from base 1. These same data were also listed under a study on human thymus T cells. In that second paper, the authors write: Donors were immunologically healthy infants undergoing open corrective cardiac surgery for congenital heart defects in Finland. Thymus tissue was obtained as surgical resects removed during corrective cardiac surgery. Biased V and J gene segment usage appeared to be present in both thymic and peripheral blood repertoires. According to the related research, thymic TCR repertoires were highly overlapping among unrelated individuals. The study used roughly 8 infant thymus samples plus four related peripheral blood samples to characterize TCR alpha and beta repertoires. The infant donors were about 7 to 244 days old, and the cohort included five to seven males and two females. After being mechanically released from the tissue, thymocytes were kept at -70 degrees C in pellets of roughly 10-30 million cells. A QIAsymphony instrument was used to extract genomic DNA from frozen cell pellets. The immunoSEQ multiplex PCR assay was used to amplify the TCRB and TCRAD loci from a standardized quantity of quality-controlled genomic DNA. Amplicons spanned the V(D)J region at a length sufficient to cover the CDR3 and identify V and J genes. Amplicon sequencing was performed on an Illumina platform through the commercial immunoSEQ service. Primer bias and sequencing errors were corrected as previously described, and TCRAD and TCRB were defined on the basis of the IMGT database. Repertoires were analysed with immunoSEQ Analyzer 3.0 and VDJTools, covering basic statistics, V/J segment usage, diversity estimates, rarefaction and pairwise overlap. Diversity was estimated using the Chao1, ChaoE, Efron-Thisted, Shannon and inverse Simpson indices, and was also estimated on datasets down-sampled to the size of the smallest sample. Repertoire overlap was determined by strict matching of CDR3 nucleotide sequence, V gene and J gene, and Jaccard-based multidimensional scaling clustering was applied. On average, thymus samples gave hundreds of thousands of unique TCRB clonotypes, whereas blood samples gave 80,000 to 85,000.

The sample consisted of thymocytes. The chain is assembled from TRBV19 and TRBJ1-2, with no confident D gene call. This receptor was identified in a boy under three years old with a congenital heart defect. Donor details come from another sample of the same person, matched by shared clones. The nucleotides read TGTGCCAGTAGTCGGCGGGCCAGATCGACCTATGGCTACACCTTC. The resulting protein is CASSRRARSTYGYTF. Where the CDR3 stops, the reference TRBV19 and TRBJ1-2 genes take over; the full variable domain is DGGITQSPKYLFRKEGQNVTLSCEQNLNHDAMYWYRQDPGQGLRLIYYSQIVNDFQKGDIAEGYSVSREKKESFPLTVTSAQKNPTAFYLCASSRRARSTYGYTFGSGTRLTVV.